The 26 T cell receptor beta chains given below trace back to one sample, sequenced in a study of T cells in Graves' hyperthyroidism and ophthalmopathy. The TCR beta CDR3 regions underwent amplification using RNA transcripts as the source. Researchers ran a first-round RT-PCR on the TCR CDR3 using the HTBI primer set. TCRdb used MiXCR to reprocess the multiplex PCR reads, holding one entry per CDR3 protein. Of about 560,000 distinct CDR3 sequences in the sample, approximately 16% were seen once. Sequences were obtained from blood. The receptor source for this set is a woman between 18 and 29 years old with Graves' hyperthyroidism.

Of note for this clonotype: A read error is possible here, since a much larger clone lies one base away. The J gene is TRBJ2-3, the V gene TRBV27; 8 bases fit TRBD2. CDR1 MNHEY and CDR2 SMNVEV come from the germline V gene (reference sequence). Unmatched junction bases numbered 7, after V lost 1 base and J lost 4 bases. CDR3 length equals 16 residues. CDR3 sequence: CASSLYSGASADTQYF. DNA of the CDR3: TGTGCCAGCAGTTTATATAGCGGGGCTAGCGCAGATACGCAGTATTTT.

In regard to this clonotype: A much more abundant neighbour one base away suggests this may be a read error. V and J are TRBV2 and TRBJ2-1, with unresolved D. The end of the DNA is better explained by TRBJ2-7, so the J call may be wrong. The CDR3 extends over 12 amino acids. The germline V gene encodes CDR1 SNHLY and CDR2 FYNNEI. CDR3 sequence (DNA): TGTGCCAGCAGCCACAAGTACAATGAGCAGTACTTC. Its protein is CASSHKYNEQYF.

This clonotype was found many times. The chain employs TRBV24-1 and TRBJ2-3; D is ambiguous. This CDR3 is built from 14 residues. V was clipped by 6 bases and J by 3 bases, with 12 bases between them. The germline V gene has CDR1 KGHDR and CDR2 SFDVKD. The CDR3 DNA reads TGTGCCACCAGTTCGTTCGGCCAAACAGATACGCAGTATTTT. Amino acid sequence: CATSSFGQTDTQYF.

This clonotype showed up just a few times. V usage is TRBV20-1 and J usage is TRBJ2-1; no reliable D call. This CDR3 has 12 amino acids. V lost 2 bases and J lost 7, with 9 bases in between. Germline-derived CDR1 and CDR2 are DFQATT and SNEGSKA (reference sequence). The CDR3 region is CSARPPVNEQFF. The DNA of the CDR3 is TGCAGTGCTAGACCTCCAGTTAATGAGCAGTTCTTC.

This sequence joins TRBV6-1 and TRBJ1-2; D might be TRBD1 (6 bases). Germline-derived CDR1 and CDR2 are MNHNS and SASEGT. CDR3 length: 13 residues. V lost 6 bases and J lost 4, with 12 bases in between. CDR3 coding DNA: TGTGCCAGCAGGAAGGGGGGGGGCTATGGCTACACCTTC. Translated, it gives CASRKGGGYGYTF.

This clonotype came up many times. The genes are TRBV2 and TRBJ2-7, with 8 positions matching TRBD2. With 10 bases clipped from V and 1 base from J, the junction kept 12 bases outside the gene matches. Germline CDR1 reads SNHLY; CDR2 reads FYNNEI. The CDR3 runs 15 residues. The CDR3 DNA sequence: TGTGCCACCTATTATCGGCGGGAGGTATCCTACGAGCAGTACTTC. Its protein is CATYYRREVSYEQYF.

A few counts support this clonotype. The chain employs TRBV6-1 and TRBJ2-5; TRBD2 matches 13 bases. The germline V gene has CDR1 MNHNS and CDR2 SASEGT. The CDR3 runs to 16 residues. With V trimmed by 5 bases and J by 4 bases, 7 bases remained unmatched. Written as DNA, the CDR3 is TGTGCCAGCAGTTCCCTACTAGCGGGAGGGCGAGAGACCCAGTACTTC. Amino acids: CASSSLLAGGRETQYF.

This clonotype was seen at least ten times. J is TRBJ1-1 and V is TRBV12-3 or TRBV12-4, with unresolved D. The CDR3 contains 13 residues. Deletions cut 9 bases from V and 0 bases from J, with 11 bases between. The CDR3 coding sequence is TGTGCCAGTTCTTACGGAGTGAACACTGAAGCTTTCTTT. It yields the protein CASSYGVNTEAFF.

In nucleotides, the CDR3 is TGTGCCAGTAGTATGGCAGGGGTCCAGCCCCAGCATTTT. It yields the protein CASSMAGVQPQHF. This chain links TRBV19 with TRBJ1-5, with D perhaps TRBD1 (6 bases). The CDR3 contains 13 residues. Germline V gives CDR1 LNHDA, CDR2 SQIVND (reference sequence). V lost 3 bases, J lost 7 bases, and 10 bases lay in between.

The chain employs TRBV24-1 and TRBJ2-5; TRBD2 aligns across 8 bases. The V and J ends lost 4 bases and 4 bases, in that order; junction bases with no gene match: 10. The CDR3 is 16 residues long. Germline-derived CDR1 and CDR2 are KGHDR and SFDVKD. CDR3: CATSEGGSGSGETQYF. The CDR3 nucleotides are TGTGCCACCAGTGAAGGTGGGAGCGGGAGTGGAGAGACCCAGTACTTC.

This clonotype was seen more than once but under ten times. This rearrangement joins TRBV29-1 to TRBJ1-2, with D maybe TRBD1 (5 bases). Germline lookup yields CDR1 SQVTM and CDR2 ANQGSEA. The CDR3 extends over 13 amino acids. Trimming shortened V by 4 bases and J by 5 bases, and 14 bases separated the two germline ends. CDR3 nucleotides: TGCAGCGTTGTGGACACGGGGAATTATGGCTACACCTTC. Its translation is CSVVDTGNYGYTF. Looking up the rest from reference TRBV29-1 and TRBJ1-2 gives the full variable domain: SAVISQKPSRDICQRGTSLTIQCQVDSQVTMMFWYRQQPGQSLTLIATANQGSEATYESGFVIDKFPISRPNLTFSTLTVSNMSPEDSSIYLCSVVDTGNYGYTFGSGTRLTVV.

In this sample, this clonotype turned up a few times. The gene calls are TRBV2 and TRBJ1-4; TRBD1 might be the D (5 bases). Between the trimmed V and J ends, which lost 8 bases and 3 bases, there was a span of 16 bases. In germline, CDR1 is SNHLY, CDR2 FYNNEI. This CDR3 comprises 15 residues. The CDR3 region has the DNA TGTGCCAGCCTTTACCCGGGACGGTCTAATGAAAAACTGTTTTTT. Translated, it gives CASLYPGRSNEKLFF.

This clonotype came up many times. The chain employs TRBV4-3 and TRBJ2-7; unclear D gene. From germline, CDR1 is LGHNA and CDR2 YSLEER. Between the trimmed V and J ends, which lost 0 bases and 2 bases, there was a span of 11 bases. The CDR3 loop spans 15 amino acids. The CDR3 reads CASSQDLVGPYEQYF. The CDR3 coding sequence is TGCGCCAGCAGCCAAGATCTCGTCGGTCCCTACGAGCAGTACTTC.

This clonotype was detected only a few times. The rearrangement joins TRBV6-1 to TRBJ2-2; TRBD2 is a possible D gene (6 bases). This CDR3 is built from 14 residues. Germline V CDR1 and CDR2: MNHNS, SASEGT. The V and J ends lost 10 bases and 4 bases respectively, with 16 bases between them. Here the CDR3 reads CATGPAGFTGELFF. DNA for the CDR3: TGTGCCACAGGACCAGCGGGTTTCACCGGGGAGCTGTTTTTT.

This clonotype was seen ten or more times. This chain joins TRBV6-2 or TRBV6-3 and TRBJ2-5, with TRBD2 identical over 12 bases. CDR1 MNHEY and CDR2 SVGEGT come from the germline V gene. With 0 bases clipped from V and 0 bases from J, the junction kept 17 bases outside the gene matches. The CDR3 is 22 residues long. The CDR3: CASSYSMVQTSGGPWDQETQYF. CDR3 bases: TGTGCCAGCAGTTACTCGATGGTGCAGACTAGCGGGGGTCCTTGGGACCAAGAGACCCAGTACTTC.

This clonotype was counted only a few times. In DNA, the CDR3 is TGTGCCAGCAGCGCAAGCCCCATAGCGGGAATAGCATTCGATACGCAGTATTTT. This gives the protein CASSASPIAGIAFDTQYF. The chain couples TRBV9 to TRBJ2-3; 8 bases match TRBD2. The germline V gene has CDR1 SGDLS and CDR2 YYNGEE. This CDR3 spans 18 amino acids. V gave up 3 bases and J gave up 6 bases; unmatched junction bases: 18. The complete variable domain, with remaining parts taken from reference TRBV9 and TRBJ2-3, reads DSGVTQTPKHLITATGQRVTLRCSPRSGDLSVYWYQQSLDQGLQFLIQYYNGEERAKGNILERFSAQQFPDLHSELNLSSLELGDSALYFCASSASPIAGIAFDTQYFGPGTRLTVL.

Comment on this clonotype: A read error may be the cause here, since a much bigger clone is one base away. The V and J genes are TRBV5-1 and TRBJ1-1; no clear D. The length of the CDR3 is 14 residues. Looked up from germline, CDR1 is SGHRS and CDR2 is YFSETQ. The CDR3 DNA sequence: TGCGCCAGCAGCTTGGCCATTGGTAGCACTGAAGATTTCTTT. It is translated as CASSLAIGSTEDFF.

As concerns this clonotype: The conserved phenylalanine or tryptophan is not found at the CDR3 terminus, so this likely reflects a read error. The CDR3 sequence: CASSLLGAGFGAFL. CDR3 nucleotides: TGTGCCAGCAGTTTATTGGGGGCAGGTTTTGGAGCTTTCCTT. V is TRBV12-3 or TRBV12-4 and J is TRBJ1-1; possibly TRBD1 for D (6 bases). CDR3 length: 14 amino acids. The V end was cut by 2 bases, the J end by 10 bases, with 17 bases between.

This clonotype was detected ten times or more. Here the CDR3 DNA reads TGCAGTGCTCCCTCGGGACAGGGGGCGCGGAATGAGCAGTTCTTC. It translates to CSAPSGQGARNEQFF. The rearrangement joins TRBV20-1 to TRBJ2-1, with 12 bases fitting TRBD1. Germline values: CDR1 DFQATT, CDR2 SNEGSKA (reference sequence). This CDR3 has 15 amino acids. V lost 5 bases and J lost 7; bases outside the gene matches: 9.

This clonotype was observed many times. The chain joins TRBV11-2 to TRBJ1-5, with D tentatively TRBD1 (6 bases). V lost 6 bases to trimming and J lost 4 bases, with 10 bases between them. Germline V CDR1 and CDR2: SGHAT, FQNNGV. The CDR3 length is 13 residues. The CDR3 reads CASSHTGNQPQHF. CDR3 coding DNA: TGTGCCAGCAGTCATACAGGGAATCAGCCCCAGCATTTT.

This clonotype was recorded at least ten times. Here the CDR3 DNA reads TGTGCCAGCAGTTTAGCCCCCCTCCGGACTAGCGGGAGCACCGAGCAGTACTTC. This sequence encodes CASSLAPLRTSGSTEQYF. The J gene is TRBJ2-7, the V gene TRBV28; TRBD2 aligns across 13 bases. Germline CDR1 MDHEN, CDR2 SYDVKM. Losses at the gene ends were 2 bases for V and 6 bases for J; bases not matched to a gene: 13. This CDR3 region has 18 residues.

This clonotype was seen ten or more times. The V call is TRBV7-9, the J call TRBJ1-1; TRBD1 matches 7 bases. The CDR3 loop spans 13 amino acids. The trim removed 5 bases at V and 10 bases at J, leaving 10 bases unmatched. Germline V gene data show CDR1 as SEHNR and CDR2 as FQNEAQ (reference sequence). The DNA of the CDR3 is TGTGCCAGCAGCCTCGGGACAGATCGTGGAGCTTTCTTT. Translated, it gives CASSLGTDRGAFF.

This clonotype was seen many times. The chain joins TRBV12-3 or TRBV12-4 to TRBJ2-7; D is uncertain. The CDR3 has 11 amino acids. The ends were cut back, 5 bases at V and 6 bases at J, with 8 bases in the middle. CDR3 sequence reads: CASSLKSEQYF. In DNA form, the CDR3 reads TGTGCCAGCAGTCTTAAAAGCGAGCAGTACTTC.

To note about this clonotype: It may be a read error: a sequence one base away is much more abundant. The V call is TRBV27, the J call TRBJ2-1; 8 nucleotides agree with TRBD2. The length of the CDR3 is 14 residues. Trimming removed 10 bases from V and 5 bases from J; junction bases left unmatched: 10. Germline-derived CDR1 and CDR2 are MNHEY and SMNVEV (reference sequence). The CDR3 DNA is TGTGCCAACACCCCCGGGGGGGCGGACAATGAGCAGTTCTTC. Translating gives CANTPGGADNEQFF.

V usage is TRBV10-3 and J usage is TRBJ1-2; D possibly corresponds to TRBD1 (6 bases). The CDR3 runs to 14 residues. Germline assignment: CDR1 ENHRY and CDR2 SYGVKD. Trimming left V 6 bases short and J 4 bases short, with 15 bases between. CDR3 region: CAISQGKGVYGYTF. In DNA form, the CDR3 reads TGTGCCATCAGCCAGGGGAAGGGAGTCTATGGCTACACCTTC.

The chain recombines TRBV4-3 with TRBJ2-3, with D uncertain. This CDR3 has 16 amino acids. Trimming left V 1 base short and J 1 base short, with 12 bases between. Germline CDR1 reads LGHNA; CDR2 reads YSLEER. CDR3 in amino acids: CASSQGTGYGTDTQYF. The CDR3 nucleotides are TGCGCCAGCAGCCAAGGGACCGGGTATGGCACAGATACGCAGTATTTT.